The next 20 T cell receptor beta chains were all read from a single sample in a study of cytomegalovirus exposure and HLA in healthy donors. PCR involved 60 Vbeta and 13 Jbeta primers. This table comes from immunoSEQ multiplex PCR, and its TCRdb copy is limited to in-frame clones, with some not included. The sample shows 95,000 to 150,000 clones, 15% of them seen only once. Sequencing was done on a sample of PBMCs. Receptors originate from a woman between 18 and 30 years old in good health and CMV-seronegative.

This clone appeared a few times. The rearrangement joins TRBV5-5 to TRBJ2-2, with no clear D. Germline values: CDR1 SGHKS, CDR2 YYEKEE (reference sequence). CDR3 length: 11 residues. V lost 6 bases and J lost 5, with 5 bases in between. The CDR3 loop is CASTRTGELFF. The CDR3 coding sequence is TGTGCCAGCACCAGGACCGGGGAGCTGTTTTTT.

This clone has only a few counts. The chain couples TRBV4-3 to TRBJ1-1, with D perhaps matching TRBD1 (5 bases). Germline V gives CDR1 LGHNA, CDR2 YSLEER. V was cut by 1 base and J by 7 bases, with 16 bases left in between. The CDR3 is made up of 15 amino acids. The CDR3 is CASSQGGWAGDEAFF. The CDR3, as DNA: TGCGCCAGCAGCCAAGGCGGCTGGGCGGGGGATGAAGCTTTCTTT.

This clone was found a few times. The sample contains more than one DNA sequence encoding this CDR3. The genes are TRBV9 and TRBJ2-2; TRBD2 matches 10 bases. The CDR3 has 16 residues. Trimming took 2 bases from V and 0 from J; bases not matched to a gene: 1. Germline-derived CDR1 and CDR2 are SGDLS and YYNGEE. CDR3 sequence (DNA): TGTGCCAGCAGCGTCCTAGCGGGGGCGAACACCGGGGAGCTGTTTTTT. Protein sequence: CASSVLAGANTGELFF.

CDR3 in amino acids: CASSYETGPSYEQYF. The CDR3 nucleotides read TGTGCCAGCAGTTACGAAACAGGGCCCTCCTACGAGCAGTACTTC. V gene TRBV6-5 combines with J gene TRBJ2-7; maybe TRBD1 (6 bases). V lost 2 bases, J lost 0 bases, and 11 bases lay in between. CDR1 MNHEY and CDR2 SVGAGI come from the germline V gene. The CDR3 loop spans 15 amino acids.

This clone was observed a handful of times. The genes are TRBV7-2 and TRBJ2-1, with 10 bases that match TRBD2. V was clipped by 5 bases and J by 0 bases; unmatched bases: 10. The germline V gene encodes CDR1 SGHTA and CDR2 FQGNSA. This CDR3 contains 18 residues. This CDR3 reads CASSHGLAGDHSYNEQFF. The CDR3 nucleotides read TGTGCCAGCAGCCACGGGCTAGCGGGAGACCACTCCTACAATGAGCAGTTCTTC.

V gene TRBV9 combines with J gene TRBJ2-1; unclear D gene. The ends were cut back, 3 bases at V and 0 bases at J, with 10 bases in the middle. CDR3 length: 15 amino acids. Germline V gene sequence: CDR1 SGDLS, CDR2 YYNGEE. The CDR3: CASSDPISSYNEQFF. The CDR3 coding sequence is TGTGCCAGCAGCGATCCTATAAGCTCCTACAATGAGCAGTTCTTC.

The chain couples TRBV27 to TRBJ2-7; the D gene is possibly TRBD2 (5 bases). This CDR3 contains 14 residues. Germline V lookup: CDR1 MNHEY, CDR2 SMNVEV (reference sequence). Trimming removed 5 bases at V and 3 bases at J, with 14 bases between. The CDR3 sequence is CASSRPSGGYEQYF. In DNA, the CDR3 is TGTGCCAGCAGTAGACCGAGCGGAGGCTACGAGCAGTACTTC.

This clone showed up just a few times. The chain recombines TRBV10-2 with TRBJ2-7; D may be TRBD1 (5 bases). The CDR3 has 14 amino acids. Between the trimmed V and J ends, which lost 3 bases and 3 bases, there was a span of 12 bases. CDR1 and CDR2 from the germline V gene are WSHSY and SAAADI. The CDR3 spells CASSDKGRGYEQYF. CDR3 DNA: TGCGCCAGCAGTGATAAGGGTAGGGGCTACGAGCAGTACTTC.

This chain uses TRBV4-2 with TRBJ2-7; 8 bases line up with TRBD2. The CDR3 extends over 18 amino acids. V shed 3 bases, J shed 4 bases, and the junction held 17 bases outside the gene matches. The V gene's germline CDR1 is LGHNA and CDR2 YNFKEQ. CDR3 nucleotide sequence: TGTGCCAGCAGCCATACCGGATTCGGACTAGCCTCGGCGTACGAGCAGTACTTC. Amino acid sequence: CASSHTGFGLASAYEQYF.

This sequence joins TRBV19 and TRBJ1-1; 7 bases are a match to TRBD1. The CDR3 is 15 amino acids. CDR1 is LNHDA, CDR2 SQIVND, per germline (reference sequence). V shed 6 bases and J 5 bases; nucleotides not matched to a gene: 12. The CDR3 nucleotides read TGTGCCAGTAGCCCGACAGGGATGCTTAGGACTGAAGCTTTCTTT. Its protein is CASSPTGMLRTEAFF.

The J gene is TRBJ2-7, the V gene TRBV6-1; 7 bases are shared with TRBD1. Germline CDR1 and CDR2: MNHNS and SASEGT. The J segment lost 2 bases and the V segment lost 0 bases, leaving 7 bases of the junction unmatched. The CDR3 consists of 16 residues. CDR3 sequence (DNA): TGTGCCAGCAGTGAAGCGCTGGGACAGATACCCTACGAGCAGTACTTC. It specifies CASSEALGQIPYEQYF.

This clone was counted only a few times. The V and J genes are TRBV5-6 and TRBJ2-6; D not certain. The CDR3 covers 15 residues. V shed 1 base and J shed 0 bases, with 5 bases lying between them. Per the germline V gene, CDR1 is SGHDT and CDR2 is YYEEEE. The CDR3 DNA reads TGTGCCAGCAGCTTGTACAGCTCTGGGGCCAACGTCCTGACTTTC. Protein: CASSLYSSGANVLTF.

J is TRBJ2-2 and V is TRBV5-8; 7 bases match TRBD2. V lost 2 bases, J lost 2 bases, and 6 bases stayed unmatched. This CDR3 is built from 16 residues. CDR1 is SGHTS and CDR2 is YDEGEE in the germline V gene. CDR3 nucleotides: TGTGCCAGCAGCTTAGAGGGAGGGCCAAACACCGGGGAGCTGTTTTTT. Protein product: CASSLEGGPNTGELFF.

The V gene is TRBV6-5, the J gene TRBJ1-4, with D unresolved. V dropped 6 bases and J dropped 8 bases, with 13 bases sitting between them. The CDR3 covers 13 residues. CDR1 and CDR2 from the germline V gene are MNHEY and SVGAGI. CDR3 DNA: TGTGCCAGCAGCCGGCCCTCGGGGGAAAAACTGTTTTTT. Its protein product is CASSRPSGEKLFF.

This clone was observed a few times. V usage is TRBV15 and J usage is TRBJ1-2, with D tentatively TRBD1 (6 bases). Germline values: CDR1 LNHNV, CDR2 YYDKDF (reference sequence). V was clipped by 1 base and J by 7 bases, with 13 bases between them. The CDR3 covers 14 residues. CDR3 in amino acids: CATSRGGGESGYTF. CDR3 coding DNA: TGTGCCACCAGCAGAGGAGGGGGTGAGTCTGGCTACACCTTC.

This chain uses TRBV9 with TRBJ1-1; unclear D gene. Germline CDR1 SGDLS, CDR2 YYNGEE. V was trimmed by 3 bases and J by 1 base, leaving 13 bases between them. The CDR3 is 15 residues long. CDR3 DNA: TGTGCCAGCAGCGGGTACAACGCCGAGAACACTGAAGCTTTCTTT. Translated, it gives CASSGYNAENTEAFF.

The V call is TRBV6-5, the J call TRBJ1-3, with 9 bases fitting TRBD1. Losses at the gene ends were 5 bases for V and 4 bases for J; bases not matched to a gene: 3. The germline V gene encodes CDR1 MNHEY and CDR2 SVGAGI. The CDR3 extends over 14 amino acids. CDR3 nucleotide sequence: TGTGCCAGCAGTAAGGGACAGGGAGGAAACACCATATATTTT. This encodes CASSKGQGGNTIYF.

The CDR3 protein is CASGRTGFEAFF. The CDR3 DNA follows: TGTGCCAGCGGAAGGACAGGTTTTGAAGCTTTCTTT. This sequence joins TRBV2 and TRBJ1-1; 7 bases align to TRBD1. CDR3 length: 12 amino acids. V lost 8 bases and J lost 7; bases outside the gene matches: 7. Germline CDR1 SNHLY, CDR2 FYNNEI.

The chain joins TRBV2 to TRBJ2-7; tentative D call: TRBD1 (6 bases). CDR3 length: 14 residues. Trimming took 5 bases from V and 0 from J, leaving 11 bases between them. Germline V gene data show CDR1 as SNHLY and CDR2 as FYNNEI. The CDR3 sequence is CASSREGGSYEQYF. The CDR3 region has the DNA TGTGCCAGCAGTCGGGAAGGGGGCTCCTACGAGCAGTACTTC.

The CDR3 loop reads CASSGGVGGQGFDEQFF. The CDR3 DNA reads TGTGCCAGCAGCGGGGGTGTAGGAGGACAGGGGTTCGATGAGCAGTTCTTC. The rearrangement joins TRBV5-8 to TRBJ2-1; 9 nucleotides line up with TRBD1. Per germline, CDR1 SGHTS and CDR2 YDEGEE. J gave up 8 bases and V 4 bases, and 16 bases lay outside the gene matches. The CDR3 totals 17 residues.